This entry concerns a single T cell receptor (beta chain). Germline lookup yields CDR1 PRHDT and CDR2 FYEKMQ (reference sequence). With 8 bases removed from V and 5 bases from J, the gap between germline ends came to 12 bases. The CDR3 sequence is 12 residues long. Here immunoSEQ multiplex PCR was the method, and the copy in TCRdb shows in-frame clones only, minus some. This table has some 120,000 clones, 88% appearing once. The data are from a study of control samples from healthy donors and cancer patients. The chain employs TRBV13 and TRBJ1-1; no clear D. The source of this sequence is a woman in her 70s in good health. Sample: blood. CDR3 nucleotides: TGTGCCAGCGAGTCAAGTGCAACTGAAGCTTTCTTT. This encodes CASESSATEAFF.